This note documents a single TCR beta chain sequence. The sample belongs to a study of blood T cell repertoires in COVID-19. Study-level background: Both acute and convalescent COVID-19 samples were obtained from the United States, Italy and Spain. Sources were T cells, B-cell-depleted T cells, or PBMCs; the material itself was cDNA or gDNA.

The CDR3 sequence is 13 residues long. With 2 bases removed from V and 6 bases from J, the gap between germline ends came to 11 bases. Germline V CDR1 and CDR2: LNHDA, SQIVND (reference sequence). Libraries were prepared by immunoSEQ multiplex PCR; TCRdb keeps only in-frame clonotypes and omits some of them. The sample carries tens of thousands of clones, almost 85% recorded once. The source is a man in his 60s with acute or convalescent COVID-19. V gene TRBV19 combines with J gene TRBJ2-7; D remains unclear. The source material was peripheral blood. The CDR3: CASSIKVRGEQYF. CDR3 DNA: TGTGCCAGTAGTATAAAGGTTAGAGGCGAGCAGTACTTC.